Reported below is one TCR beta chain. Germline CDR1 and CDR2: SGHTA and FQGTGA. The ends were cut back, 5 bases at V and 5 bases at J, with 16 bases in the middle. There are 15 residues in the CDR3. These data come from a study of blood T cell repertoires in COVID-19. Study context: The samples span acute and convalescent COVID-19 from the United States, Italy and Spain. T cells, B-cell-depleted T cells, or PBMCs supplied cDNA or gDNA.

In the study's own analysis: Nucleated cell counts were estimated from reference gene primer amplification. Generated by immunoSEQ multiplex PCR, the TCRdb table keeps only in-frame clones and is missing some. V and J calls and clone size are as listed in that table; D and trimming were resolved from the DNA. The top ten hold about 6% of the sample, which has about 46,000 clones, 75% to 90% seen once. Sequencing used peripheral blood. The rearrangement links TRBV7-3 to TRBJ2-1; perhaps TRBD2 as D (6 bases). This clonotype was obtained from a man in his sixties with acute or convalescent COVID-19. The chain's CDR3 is CASSESSGSHNEQFF. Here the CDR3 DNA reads TGTGCCAGCAGCGAAAGTAGCGGAAGCCACAATGAGCAGTTCTTC.